The 27 T cell receptor beta chains in this list originate from one sample, sequenced in a study of shared clonotypes between healthy human individuals. Clones were read by immunoSEQ multiplex PCR, and TCRdb kept only the in-frame ones, dropping some. Among fewer than 650,000 clones listed, just over 75% were seen once. The sequenced material came from PBMCs. The source of these receptors is a woman aged 40 to 50 in good health. Some clones in this sample may be carry-over from other donors' samples.

V gene TRBV27 combines with J gene TRBJ1-2; TRBD1 matches at 8 bases. Per the germline V gene, CDR1 is MNHEY and CDR2 is SMNVEV (reference sequence). This CDR3 is built from 15 residues. J was trimmed by 1 base and V by 6 bases; bases with no gene match: 7. As DNA, the CDR3 is TGTGCCAGCAGGGGGGCAGGGGGCATTAACTATGGCTACACCTTC. As protein: CASRGAGGINYGYTF.

This clone has only one observation. CDR3 in DNA: TGTGCCAGCAGCCTGGACGTTAGGGGACTACGAATGCAGTACTTC. Its translation is CASSLDVRGLRMQYF. The V gene is TRBV14, the J gene TRBJ2-7; 7 nucleotides match TRBD2. The V gene's germline CDR1 is SGHDN and CDR2 FVKESK. The ends lost 4 bases at V and 9 bases at J; junction bases unmatched: 15. The CDR3 runs to 15 residues. The complete variable domain, with remaining parts taken from reference TRBV14 and TRBJ2-7, reads EAGVTQFPSHSVIEKGQTVTLRCDPISGHDNLYWYRRVMGKEIKFLLHFVKESKQDESGMPNNRFLAERTGGTYSTLKVQPAELEDSGVYFCASSLDVRGLRMQYFGPGTRLTVT.

This chain joins TRBV14 and TRBJ1-1; no firm D call. CDR3 size: 13 residues. Trimming left V 2 bases short and J 1 base short, with 5 bases between. The V gene's germline CDR1 is SGHDN and CDR2 FVKESK. The CDR3 reads CASSQFRNTEAFF. The CDR3 DNA sequence: TGTGCCAGCAGCCAATTCCGGAACACTGAAGCTTTCTTT.

The V call is TRBV15, the J call TRBJ2-7; D unclear. V lost 4 bases to trimming and J lost 3 bases, with 10 bases between them. Germline V gives CDR1 LNHNV, CDR2 YYDKDF (reference sequence). CDR3 length: 13 residues. CDR3 DNA sequence: TGTGCCACCAGCAACCCAACGGGCTACGAGCAGTACTTC. It encodes CATSNPTGYEQYF.

V usage is TRBV29-1 and J usage is TRBJ2-1; D remains ambiguous. V was pared by 6 bases and J by 6 bases, with 12 bases between. Germline assignment: CDR1 SQVTM and CDR2 ANQGSEA. The length of the CDR3 is 12 residues. The CDR3 nucleotides are TGCAGCGTCCGTGCTGGGTTCAATGAGCAGTTCTTC. This codes for CSVRAGFNEQFF.

The DNA for the CDR3 is TGTGCCAGCAGTAGGGCTAGCGGCTACAATGAGCAGTTCTTC. Protein sequence: CASSRASGYNEQFF. The chain couples TRBV2 to TRBJ2-1, with TRBD2 matching over 7 bases. This CDR3 contains 14 residues. V lost 5 bases, J lost 3 bases, and 4 bases stayed unmatched. CDR1 is SNHLY, CDR2 FYNNEI, per germline.

The chain is built from TRBV10-2 and TRBJ2-7; no clear D gene. Per the germline V gene, CDR1 is WSHSY and CDR2 is SAAADI. CDR3 length: 12 amino acids. V was clipped by 3 bases and J by 3 bases, with 6 bases between them. In nucleotides, the CDR3 is TGCGCCAGCAGTGACGGTAACTACGAGCAGTACTTC. As protein: CASSDGNYEQYF.

J is TRBJ2-1 and V is TRBV2, with 7 bases fitting TRBD2. CDR3 size: 12 residues. V trimming: 4 bases; J trimming: 10 bases; junction bases outside the gene matches: 4. Germline V gene data show CDR1 as SNHLY and CDR2 as FYNNEI. The CDR3 here is CASSALGLEQFF. The DNA of the CDR3 is TGTGCCAGCAGTGCCCTGGGACTAGAGCAGTTCTTC.

This clone has ten or more counts. CDR3 sequence: CASSRDPSDYSYEQYF. In DNA, the CDR3 is TGTGCCAGCAGTAGGGACCCTAGCGACTACTCCTACGAGCAGTACTTC. The J gene is TRBJ2-7, the V gene TRBV6-6; D is possibly TRBD2 (6 bases). The V end lost 5 bases, the J end lost 0 bases, and 17 bases lay between the germline ends. Germline V gene data show CDR1 as MNHNY and CDR2 as SVGAGI (reference sequence). The CDR3 has 16 amino acids.

The V call is TRBV5-1, the J call TRBJ2-7; 11 bases map to TRBD2. V lost 6 bases and J lost 3; bases outside the gene matches: 5. CDR1 and CDR2 from the germline V gene are SGHRS and YFSETQ. This CDR3 is 14 amino acids long. The CDR3 loop reads CASTGTSGNYEQYF. CDR3 bases: TGCGCCAGCACAGGGACTAGCGGTAACTACGAGCAGTACTTC. Using reference TRBV5-1 and TRBJ2-7 for the parts outside the CDR3, the full variable domain is KAGVTQTPRYLIKTRGQQVTLSCSPISGHRSVSWYQQTPGQGLQFLFEYFSETQRNKGNFPGRFSGRQFSNSRSEMNVSTLELGDSALYLCASTGTSGNYEQYFGPGTRLTVT.

The chain uses TRBV19 and TRBJ2-7; D is possibly TRBD1 (5 bases). V lost 6 bases, J lost 0 bases, and 9 bases lay in between. The CDR3 loop spans 13 amino acids. Germline lookup yields CDR1 LNHDA and CDR2 SQIVND (reference sequence). CDR3 in DNA: TGTGCCAGTAGCGCAGGGTCCTCCTACGAGCAGTACTTC. It translates to CASSAGSSYEQYF.

This chain joins TRBV6-5 and TRBJ1-5, with TRBD1 as a possible D gene (5 bases). Germline-derived CDR1 and CDR2 are MNHEY and SVGAGI. This CDR3 is 15 amino acids long. V was pared by 0 bases and J by 2 bases, with 8 bases between. CDR3 nucleotides: TGTGCCAGCAGTTACTCGGGGGGACGCAATCAGCCCCAGCATTTT. It yields the protein CASSYSGGRNQPQHF.

Details on this clone: Relative to the germline gene, one junction end is altered; a read error may explain this. The chain links TRBV7-7 to TRBJ1-1; D gene uncertain. The germline gives CDR1 SSHAT, CDR2 FNYEAQ (reference sequence). The CDR3 contains 13 residues. CDR3 loop: CASSLEENTEAFF. The CDR3 nucleotides are TGTGCTAGCAGCTTAGAGGAGAACACTGAAGCTTTCTTT.

The rearrangement joins TRBV27 to TRBJ2-3, with 7 bases matching TRBD2. The germline gives CDR1 MNHEY, CDR2 SMNVEV (reference sequence). V was pared by 4 bases and J by 10 bases, with 2 bases of the junction left unmatched. This CDR3 contains 11 residues. CDR3 in amino acids: CASSYTSAQYF. CDR3 nucleotide sequence: TGTGCCAGCAGTTACACTAGCGCGCAGTATTTT.

The chain links TRBV11-2 to TRBJ2-1, with TRBD2 matching 11 bases. From germline, CDR1 is SGHAT and CDR2 FQNNGV. This CDR3 is built from 16 residues. V shed 3 bases, J shed 10 bases, and the junction held 11 bases outside the gene matches. The CDR3 loop reads CASSFPTSGTGGEQFF. The CDR3 nucleotides are TGTGCCAGCAGCTTTCCGACTAGCGGGACGGGAGGAGAGCAGTTCTTC. Combining the CDR3 with reference TRBV11-2 and TRBJ2-1 gives the whole variable domain EAGVAQSPRYKIIEKRQSVAFWCNPISGHATLYWYQQILGQGPKLLIQFQNNGVVDDSQLPKDRFSAERLKGVDSTLKIQPAKLEDSAVYLCASSFPTSGTGGEQFFGPGTRLTVL.

The chain recombines TRBV7-8 with TRBJ2-7; D unclear. CDR3 length equals 15 residues. With 5 bases removed from V and 3 bases from J, the gap between germline ends came to 17 bases. Germline V gives CDR1 SGHVS, CDR2 FQNEAQ. CDR3 coding DNA: TGTGCCAGCAGCCAAACTCACGCTAGTCTCTACGAGCAGTACTTC. Encoded protein: CASSQTHASLYEQYF.

This clone was observed a few times. The V and J genes are TRBV6-5 and TRBJ1-2; D gene ambiguous. The CDR3 is made up of 14 amino acids. Per the germline V gene, CDR1 is MNHEY and CDR2 is SVGAGI. Deletions cut 0 bases from V and 4 bases from J, with 9 bases between. Here the CDR3 reads CASSYSQGLYGYTF. CDR3 coding DNA: TGTGCCAGCAGTTACTCCCAAGGGCTCTATGGCTACACCTTC.

The chain combines TRBV6-5 with TRBJ2-4; possible D gene TRBD2, 6 bases. Trimming took off 6 bases at V and 7 bases at J, with 13 bases between the two ends. CDR1 MNHEY and CDR2 SVGAGI come from the germline V gene. The CDR3 runs to 13 residues. The CDR3 spells CASRTSRRNIQYF. CDR3 in DNA: TGTGCCAGCAGAACTAGCAGGAGGAACATTCAGTACTTC.

Comments on this clone: A read error may produce the germline difference seen at one junction end. The chain employs TRBV5-4 and TRBJ2-3, with 10 nucleotides matching TRBD2. Germline lookup yields CDR1 SGHNT and CDR2 YYREEE (reference sequence). The CDR3 sequence is 15 residues long. In DNA form, the CDR3 reads TGTGCCAGCAGCTTGGCAGCGGGAGGGTGGACGACGCTGTATTTT. This gives the protein CASSLAAGGWTTLYF. Using reference TRBV5-4 and TRBJ2-3 for the parts outside the CDR3, the full variable domain is ETGVTQSPTHLIKTRGQQVTLRCSSQSGHNTVSWYQQALGQGPQFIFQYYREEENGRGNFPPRFSGLQFPNYSSELNVNALELDDSALYLCASSLAAGGWTTLYFGPGTRLTVL.

The chain joins TRBV10-1 to TRBJ2-7, with 9 bases matching TRBD1. The CDR3 is 13 residues long. Germline lookup yields CDR1 WNHNN and CDR2 SYGVQD (reference sequence). J was trimmed by 5 bases and V by 1 base; bases with no gene match: 0. This chain's CDR3 is CASSEWDRDEQYF. CDR3 sequence (DNA): TGCGCCAGCAGTGAGTGGGACAGGGACGAGCAGTACTTC.

This chain joins TRBV28 and TRBJ1-2; D is perhaps TRBD1 (6 bases). Per the germline V gene, CDR1 is MDHEN and CDR2 is SYDVKM. Trimming took 7 bases from V and 5 from J, leaving 14 bases between them. This CDR3 is 13 amino acids long. CDR3 in DNA: TGTGCCAGCACCGAGGGGGGGTGGTATGGCTACACCTTC. It translates to CASTEGGWYGYTF.

This clone showed up just a few times. V is TRBV5-6 and J is TRBJ2-5, with D possibly TRBD1 on 7 matching bases. The CDR3 runs 13 residues. The germline gives CDR1 SGHDT, CDR2 YYEEEE. Trimming pared 7 bases from V and 5 bases from J, leaving 15 bases between. CDR3 nucleotides: TGTGCCAGCGCTATACAGGGGAGGGAGACCCAGTACTTC. Its translation: CASAIQGRETQYF.

A word on this clone: A far bigger clonotype differs at one base, so this is likely a read error. The chain employs TRBV29-1 and TRBJ2-4; D unresolved. Germline assignment: CDR1 SQVTM and CDR2 ANQGSEA. Deletions cut 7 bases from V and 3 bases from J, with 10 bases between. The CDR3 loop spans 12 amino acids. CDR3 bases: TGCAGCGGGTGGAGTGGCAAAAACATTCAGTACTTC. This translates into CSGWSGKNIQYF.

The rearrangement links TRBV18 to TRBJ1-2, with 8 bases identical to TRBD1. This CDR3 has 13 residues. V lost 3 bases to trimming and J lost 11 bases; unmatched junction nucleotides: 8. CDR1 is KGHSH, CDR2 LQKENI, per germline. The CDR3 here is CASSPMTGEGYTF. DNA of the CDR3: TGTGCCAGCTCACCCATGACAGGGGAGGGTTACACCTTC. Combining the CDR3 with reference TRBV18 and TRBJ1-2 gives the whole variable domain NAGVMQNPRHLVRRRGQEARLRCSPMKGHSHVYWYRQLPEEGLKFMVYLQKENIIDESGMPKERFSAEFPKEGPSILRIQQVVRGDSAAYFCASSPMTGEGYTFGSGTRLTVV.

This clone has a handful of counts. V gene TRBV19 combines with J gene TRBJ2-7; 11 bases match TRBD1. The trim removed 4 bases at V and 3 bases at J, leaving 5 bases unmatched. From germline, CDR1 is LNHDA and CDR2 SQIVND (reference sequence). This CDR3 region has 15 residues. The CDR3 DNA reads TGTGCCAGTAGTAAGGGACAGGGGGGCATCTACGAGCAGTACTTC. It is translated as CASSKGQGGIYEQYF.

This chain joins TRBV29-1 and TRBJ2-7; 9 nucleotides match TRBD1. CDR1 and CDR2 (germline): SQVTM, ANQGSEA. CDR3 length equals 14 residues. Germline trimming cut 6 bases from V and 3 bases from J; bases unmatched to any gene: 9. Here the CDR3 reads CSVHLGQGFYEQYF. CDR3 DNA: TGCAGCGTCCACCTCGGACAGGGGTTCTACGAGCAGTACTTC.

The genes are TRBV13 and TRBJ2-1, with 7 positions matching TRBD1. CDR1 PRHDT and CDR2 FYEKMQ come from the germline V gene (reference sequence). CDR3 length: 14 amino acids. J lost 6 bases, V lost 5 bases, and 7 bases had no gene match. The CDR3 here is CASSTRQGGNEQFF. The CDR3 DNA sequence: TGTGCCAGCAGCACCAGACAGGGTGGCAATGAGCAGTTCTTC.